A selection of T cell receptor beta chains follows, all from one sample in a study of cytomegalovirus exposure and HLA in healthy donors. Assay: immunoSEQ multiplex PCR; the TCRdb copy retains only in-frame clones and omits some. This table has some 150,000 clones, 55% to 75% appearing once. Sequencing used PBMCs. These receptors all come from a human donor in good health. Each CDR3 is given with its conserved first and last residue. The listing skips clone size in some rows; elsewhere it reads once, few, many or a size class.

V gene: TRBV11-2; clone size: few; J gene: TRBJ2-1; CDR3 protein: CASSLRLAGIYNEQFF
V gene: TRBV10-3; clone size: .; J gene: TRBJ2-7; CDR3 protein: CAISGGVAYEQYF
V gene: TRBV15; clone size: few; J gene: TRBJ1-2; CDR3 protein: CATSRDRVQGGSGGYTF
V gene: TRBV10-3; clone size: .; J gene: TRBJ1-1; CDR3 protein: CAISPRQGMNTEAFF
V gene: TRBV27; clone size: .; J gene: TRBJ1-1; CDR3 protein: CASSLFAGVGNTEAFF
V gene: TRBV11-2; clone size: .; J gene: TRBJ2-5; CDR3 protein: CASSFPTGWATQYF
V gene: TRBV5-4; clone size: .; J gene: TRBJ1-2; CDR3 protein: CASSSGQAANYGYTF
V gene: TRBV19; clone size: few; J gene: TRBJ2-7; CDR3 protein: CASSIGWGTGFEQYF
V gene: TRBV9; clone size: .; J gene: TRBJ2-7; CDR3 protein: CASSAGLAGPYEQYF
V gene: TRBV19; clone size: .; J gene: TRBJ2-3; CDR3 protein: CAIRAGDTQYF
V gene: TRBV27; clone size: .; J gene: TRBJ2-1; CDR3 protein: CASATQGAISYNEQFF
V gene: TRBV5-1; clone size: .; J gene: TRBJ2-5; CDR3 protein: CAIRQALETQYF
V gene: TRBV6-5; clone size: .; J gene: TRBJ1-6; CDR3 protein: CASSRDRGLNSPLHF
V gene: TRBV15; clone size: .; J gene: .; CDR3 protein: CATSRGDRGSSYEQYF
V gene: TRBV5-5; clone size: .; J gene: TRBJ2-3; CDR3 protein: CASSLETSGGVTQYF
V gene: TRBV2; clone size: once; J gene: TRBJ2-7; CDR3 protein: CASSGQGNYEQYF
V gene: TRBV30; clone size: .; J gene: TRBJ2-1; CDR3 protein: CAWSGTSGGAFIF
V gene: TRBV9; clone size: .; J gene: TRBJ2-7; CDR3 protein: CASSPRGDEQYF
V gene: TRBV4-1; clone size: .; J gene: TRBJ2-2; CDR3 protein: CASSPGRGGPNIGELFF
V gene: TRBV2; clone size: few; J gene: TRBJ1-2; CDR3 protein: CASSYTGGDGYTF
V gene: TRBV6-5; clone size: few; J gene: TRBJ1-4; CDR3 protein: CASRTTGGEKLFF
V gene: TRBV5-5; clone size: few; J gene: TRBJ1-5; CDR3 protein: CASSRTGNQPQHF
V gene: TRBV7-9; clone size: .; J gene: TRBJ1-5; CDR3 protein: CSSSSEEGPQHF
V gene: TRBV5-6; clone size: .; J gene: TRBJ2-5; CDR3 protein: CASSLDRGREIQETQYF
V gene: TRBV11-3; clone size: .; J gene: TRBJ2-2; CDR3 protein: CASSSSMGHLGAVNTGELFF
V gene: TRBV7-9; clone size: few; J gene: TRBJ1-1; CDR3 protein: CASSLGGGQGLMNTEAFF
V gene: TRBV27; clone size: few; J gene: TRBJ2-1; CDR3 protein: CASSRGSSSYNEQFF
V gene: TRBV13; clone size: .; J gene: TRBJ1-1; CDR3 protein: CASSFRVNTEAFF
V gene: TRBV6-5; clone size: .; J gene: TRBJ2-1; CDR3 protein: CATRLRVSEQFF
V gene: TRBV2; clone size: .; J gene: TRBJ2-5; CDR3 protein: CASLRGTQETQYF
V gene: TRBV9; clone size: .; J gene: TRBJ1-1; CDR3 protein: CASSVALDRRGTEAFF